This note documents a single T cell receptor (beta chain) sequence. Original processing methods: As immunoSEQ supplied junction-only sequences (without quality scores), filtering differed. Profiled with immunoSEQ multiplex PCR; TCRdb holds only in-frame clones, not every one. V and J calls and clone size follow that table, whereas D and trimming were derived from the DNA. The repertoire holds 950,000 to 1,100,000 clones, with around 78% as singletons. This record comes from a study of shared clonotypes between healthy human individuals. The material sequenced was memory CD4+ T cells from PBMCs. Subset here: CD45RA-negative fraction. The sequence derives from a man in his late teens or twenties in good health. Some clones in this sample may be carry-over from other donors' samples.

The CDR3 protein is CATSRVGSLNTEAFF. CDR3 nucleotides: TGTGCCACCAGCAGAGTTGGAAGCCTGAACACTGAAGCTTTCTTT. The chain recombines TRBV15 with TRBJ1-1; D ambiguous. The CDR3 runs to 15 residues. V lost 1 base and J lost 0, with 9 bases in between. From germline, CDR1 is LNHNV and CDR2 YYDKDF (reference sequence).